This TCR beta chain was identified in a study of T cells in localized non-small cell lung cancer (dated by TCRdb to 2019 to 2021). Background on the whole study: T cell repertoires of a few hundred early-stage NSCLC patients were analyzed, with tumors being compared against uninvolved tumor-adjacent lungs. The cohort was made up of a few hundred treatment-naive NSCLC patients whose localized lung tumors had been resected. A mean age of 66.3 years was recorded for the NSCLC patients, of whom some 130 were male and around 100 were female.

The immunoSEQ Assay was used to sequence TCR beta CDR3 regions from DNA. As for how the authors treated the data: T cell density was computed as TCR beta template counts normalized to usable DNA estimated by amplifying housekeeping genes. Richness was estimated using the preseqR package, with extrapolation to 400,000 templates for PBMC samples and to 120,000 templates for tissue samples. Clonality was defined by subtracting Pielou's evenness from one. Tissue-enriched TCRs were identified through differential abundance testing performed on productive amino-acid clonotypes, with a minimum total count of 5 and an alpha of 0.1. The Jaccard Index and the Morisita Overlap Index were used to quantify repertoire overlap between compartments. TCR beta CDR3s were clustered by GLIPH together with public tetramer-defined viral CDR3s, and at least three viral sequences plus V-gene enrichment were required for viral motifs. TCRdb's version of the immuneACCESS table is confined to in-frame rearrangements and falls short of the full clone set. An unresolved V gene accounts for under half of the shortfall where checked; the remainder is of unknown origin. V and J calls and clone size are as listed in that table; D and trimming were resolved from the DNA. The sample yields roughly 14,000 clones; around 82% were counted once. Under 5% of the sample comes from the top ten.

Measured from the cysteine to the phenylalanine, the CDR3 is 14 residues long. Only the CDR3 DNA stays, 42 bases, in frame from base 1. The CDR1 and CDR2 encoded by the germline V gene are SGHRS and YFSETQ. The germline V end is reduced by 3 bases and the J end by 7 bases; junction bases left unmatched: 9. At diagnosis, peripheral blood, uninvolved tumor-adjacent lung and tumor were collected and stored as a combination of fresh-frozen and FFPE material. For TCR repertoire profiling, blood samples were analyzed in the form of peripheral blood mononuclear cells. General findings and caveats noted by the study authors: A median of 57 of the top 100 tumor clones turned up in the paired uninvolved adjacent lung, and approximately 30 of those clones also ranked among the top 100 of that same adjacent lung. Because of the exploratory design, TCR variables were selected using unadjusted p-values without false-discovery rate correction. Longer overall survival was associated with higher T cell density in blood, whereas shorter survival was associated with higher clonality in adjacent lung. Uninvolved tumor-adjacent lung showed the highest T cell clonality, higher than tumor, which suggests more focused antigenic responses in the adjacent lung. Because multi-region sequencing of the tumors was not done, intratumor heterogeneity could not be ruled out.

With regard to this clone: Its antigen is not yet known. Base quality data are lacking; no much larger clone is found one base away.

This TCR was recovered from a female donor older than 55 with stage I squamous cell lung carcinoma. The V and J genes are TRBV5-1 and TRBJ2-5; a stretch of 7 junction bases matches TRBD1. The sample in question was peripheral blood, obtained before any cancer treatment. This receptor has the CDR3 CASSSIQGPRTQYF. Read as DNA, the sequence is TGCGCCAGCAGCTCGATACAGGGGCCCCGGACCCAGTACTTC. Extended through the reference TRBV5-1 and TRBJ2-5 proteins, this CDR3 yields the full variable domain: KAGVTQTPRYLIKTRGQQVTLSCSPISGHRSVSWYQQTPGQGLQFLFEYFSETQRNKGNFPGRFSGRQFSNSRSEMNVSTLELGDSALYLCASSSIQGPRTQYFGPGTRLLVL.